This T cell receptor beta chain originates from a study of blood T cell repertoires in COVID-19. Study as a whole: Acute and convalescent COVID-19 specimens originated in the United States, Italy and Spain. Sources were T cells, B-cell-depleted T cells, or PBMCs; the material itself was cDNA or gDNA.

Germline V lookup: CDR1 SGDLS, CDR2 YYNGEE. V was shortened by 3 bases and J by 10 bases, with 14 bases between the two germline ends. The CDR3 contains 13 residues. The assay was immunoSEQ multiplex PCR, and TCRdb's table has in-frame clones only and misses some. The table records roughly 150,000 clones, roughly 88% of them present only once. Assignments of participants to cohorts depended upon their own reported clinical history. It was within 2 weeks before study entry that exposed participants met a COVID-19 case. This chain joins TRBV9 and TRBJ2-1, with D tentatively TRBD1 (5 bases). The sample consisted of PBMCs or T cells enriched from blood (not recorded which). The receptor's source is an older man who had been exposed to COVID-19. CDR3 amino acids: CASSEGPEFEQFF. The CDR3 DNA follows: TGTGCCAGCAGCGAGGGGCCAGAGTTCGAGCAGTTCTTC.